The entry that follows covers one TCR beta chain sequence. Its specificity is not known. CDR3 length: 15 amino acids. The junction had 7 bases not matched to a gene; V was cut back by 8 bases and J by 0 bases. Per the germline V gene, CDR1 is SNHLY and CDR2 is FYNNEI. Deep sequencing aimed at 1 in 200,000 to 1 in 1 million T cells' resolution. Libraries were prepared by immunoSEQ multiplex PCR; TCRdb keeps only in-frame clonotypes and omits some of them. This sample yields about 140,000 clones, of which around 84% are seen a single time; 7.5% to 9% belongs to the top ten. This sample was included in a study of cytotoxic CD8 clonotypes in ibrutinib-treated CLL. The study, taken as a whole, reports: Among the clonotypes, public ones were uncommon and contracted or held stable on treatment. Baseline clonality was higher than in age-matched healthy donors and moved in step with circulating CD8+ T-cell counts.

Library input was 1.5 to 2 micrograms of DNA from cryopreserved PBMCs. This receptor was obtained from a human donor with chronic lymphocytic leukemia. J is TRBJ1-3 and V is TRBV2; 7 bases line up with TRBD1. Sequenced material: PBMCs, taken after 36 months of ibrutinib treatment. The CDR3 sequence is CASYSGDSSGNTIYF. CDR3 DNA: TGTGCCAGCTATAGTGGGGACAGCTCTGGAAACACCATATATTTT.